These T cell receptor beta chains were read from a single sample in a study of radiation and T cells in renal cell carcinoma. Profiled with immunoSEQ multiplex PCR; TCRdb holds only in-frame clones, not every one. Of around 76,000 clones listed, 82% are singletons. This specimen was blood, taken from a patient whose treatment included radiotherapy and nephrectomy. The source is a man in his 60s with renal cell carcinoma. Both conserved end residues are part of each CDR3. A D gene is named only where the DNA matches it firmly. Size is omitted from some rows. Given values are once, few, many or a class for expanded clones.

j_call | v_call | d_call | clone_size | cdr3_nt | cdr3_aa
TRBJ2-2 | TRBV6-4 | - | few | TGTGCCAGCAGCGTTTATACGAACACCGGGGAGCTGTTTTTT | CASSVYTNTGELFF
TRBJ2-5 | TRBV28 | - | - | TGTGCCAGCAGTCTACAGGCGAGGGGACAAGAGACCCAGTACTTC | CASSLQARGQETQYF
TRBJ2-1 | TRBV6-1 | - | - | TGTGCCAGCAGTGAAGCACGACAGGACCTCTACAATGAGCAGTTCTTC | CASSEARQDLYNEQFF
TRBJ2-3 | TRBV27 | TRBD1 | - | TGTGCCAGCAGTTTATTGTGGGACAGGGGCCCCGCTAGCACAGATACGCAGTATTTT | CASSLLWDRGPASTDTQYF
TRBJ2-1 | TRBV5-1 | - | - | TGCGCCAGCAGCTTGCTTACAGGGAGTATAGACAATGAGCAGTTCTTC | CASSLLTGSIDNEQFF
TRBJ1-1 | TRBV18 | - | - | TGTGCCAGCTCCTTAGACAGGAACACTGAAGCTTTCTTT | CASSLDRNTEAFF
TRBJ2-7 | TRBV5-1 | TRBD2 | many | TGCGCCAGCAGCCGCACTAGCGGGAACTACGAGCAGTACTTC | CASSRTSGNYEQYF
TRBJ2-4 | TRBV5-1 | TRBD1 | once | TGCGCCAACAGCCCTCGACAGGGCTCTCTTAACATTCAGTACTTC | CANSPRQGSLNIQYF
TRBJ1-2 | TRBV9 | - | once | TGTGCCAGCAGCGTAACAGGCCTGCTTGGCTACACCTTC | CASSVTGLLGYTF
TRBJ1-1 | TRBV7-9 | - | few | TGTGCCAGCATCTCCGCTTGGAACACTGAAGCTTTCTTT | CASISAWNTEAFF
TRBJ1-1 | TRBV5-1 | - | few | TGCGCCAGCAGCCAAACAGGGCACACTGAAGCTTTCTTT | CASSQTGHTEAFF
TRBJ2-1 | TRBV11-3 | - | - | TGTGCCAGCGCCTATGGGGCCTTTGAGCAGTTCTTC | CASAYGAFEQFF
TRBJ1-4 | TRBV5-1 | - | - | TGCGCCAGCAGCTTGGATACTAGGGAAGGGGAAAAACTGTTTTTT | CASSLDTREGEKLFF
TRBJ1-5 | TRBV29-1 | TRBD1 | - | TGCAGCGTTGGTGCAGGGGGCCGAGATAGCAATCAGCCCCAGCATTTT | CSVGAGGRDSNQPQHF
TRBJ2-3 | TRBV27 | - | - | TGTGCCAGCACACTGTATGGCTCTCGTGGGGATACGCAGTATTTT | CASTLYGSRGDTQYF
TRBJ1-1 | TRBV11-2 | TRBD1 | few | TGTGCCAGCAGCTTAAGTCTCGGACAGGAGGGTGTGAACACTGAAGCTTTCTTT | CASSLSLGQEGVNTEAFF
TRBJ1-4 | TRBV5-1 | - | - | TGCGCCAGCAGCTTGAGTGGCACTAATGAAAAACTGTTTTTT | CASSLSGTNEKLFF
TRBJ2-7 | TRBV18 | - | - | TGTGCCAGCTCACCAAAGGGGTCCTACGAGCAGTACTTC | CASSPKGSYEQYF
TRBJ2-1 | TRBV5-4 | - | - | TGTGCCAGCAGCTTAAGTGGGGCCTACAATGAGCAGTTCTTC | CASSLSGAYNEQFF
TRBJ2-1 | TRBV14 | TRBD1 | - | TGTGCCAGCAGCCAAGCTCGGGGACAGGGATATGAGCAGTTCTTC | CASSQARGQGYEQFF
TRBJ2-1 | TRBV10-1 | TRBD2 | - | TGCGCCAGCAGCCAGGGGCTAGCGGGAGTGGATGAGCAGTTCTTC | CASSQGLAGVDEQFF
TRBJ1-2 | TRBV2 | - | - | TGTGCCAGCAGTGATTCAGCAAAGCCTGGCTACACCTTC | CASSDSAKPGYTF
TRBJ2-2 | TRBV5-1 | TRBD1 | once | TGCGCCAGCAGCTCGGGACAGGGGGCCGGGGAGCTGTTTTTT | CASSSGQGAGELFF
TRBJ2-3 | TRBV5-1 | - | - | TGCGCCAGCAGCTTGGCCCTAGGAGATACGCAGTATTTT | CASSLALGDTQYF
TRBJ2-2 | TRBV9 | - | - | TGTGCCAGCAGCGAGGCCCGGGGTGTTGAGACCGGGGAGCTGTTTTTT | CASSEARGVETGELFF
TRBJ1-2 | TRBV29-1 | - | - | TGCAGCGTTCTGGGCAGCTATGGCTACACCTTC | CSVLGSYGYTF
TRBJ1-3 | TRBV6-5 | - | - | TGTGCCAGCAGTTACGACCCGAGCTCTGGAAACACCATATATTTT | CASSYDPSSGNTIYF
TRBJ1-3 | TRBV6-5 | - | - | TGTGCCAGCAGTTACAAGGGGTCTGGAAACACCATATATTTT | CASSYKGSGNTIYF
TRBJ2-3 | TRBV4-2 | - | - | TGTGCCAGCAGCCAAGAGAGAATGCTCACAGATACGCAGTATTTT | CASSQERMLTDTQYF
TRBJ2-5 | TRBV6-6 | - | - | TGTGCCAGCAGCTCTGCGGGGACCAAAGAGACCCAGTACTTC | CASSSAGTKETQYF
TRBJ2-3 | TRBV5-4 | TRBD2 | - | TGTGCCAGCAGAGCTAGCGGTGAAGGTACGCAGTATTTT | CASRASGEGTQYF
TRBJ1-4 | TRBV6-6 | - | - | TGTGCCAGCAGTTACAGAGACTTTGGTGAAAAACTGTTTTTT | CASSYRDFGEKLFF
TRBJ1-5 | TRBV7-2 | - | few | TGTGCCAGCAGCTTAGATCCAGGGTACCAGCCCCAGCATTTT | CASSLDPGYQPQHF
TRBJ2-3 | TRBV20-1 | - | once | TGCAGTGCTAGCTGGGATACGCAGTATTTT | CSASWDTQYF
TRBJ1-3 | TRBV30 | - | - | TGTGCCTGGTATTCGCGGCTCTCTGGAAACACCATATATTTT | CAWYSRLSGNTIYF
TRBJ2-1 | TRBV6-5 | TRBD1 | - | TGTGCCAGCACCCGGGCACAGGGGCCGGCTCATGAGCAGTTCTTC | CASTRAQGPAHEQFF
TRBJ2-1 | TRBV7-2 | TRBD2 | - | TGTGCCAGCAGCTTAGGGGGAGGGAATGAGCAGTTCTTC | CASSLGGGNEQFF